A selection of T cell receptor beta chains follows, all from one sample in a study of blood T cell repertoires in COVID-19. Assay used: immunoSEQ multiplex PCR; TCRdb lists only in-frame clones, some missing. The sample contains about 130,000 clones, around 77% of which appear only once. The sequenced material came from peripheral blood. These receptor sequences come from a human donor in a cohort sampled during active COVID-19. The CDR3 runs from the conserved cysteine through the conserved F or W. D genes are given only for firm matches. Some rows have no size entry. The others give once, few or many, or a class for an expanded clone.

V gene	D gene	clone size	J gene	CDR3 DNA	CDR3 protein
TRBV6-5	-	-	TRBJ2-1	TGTGCCAGCGGCGGCTACAATGAGCAGTTCTTC	CASGGYNEQFF
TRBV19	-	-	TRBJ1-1	TGTGCCAGTAGTATAGGTCCCAGTTCGACTGAAGCTTTCTTT	CASSIGPSSTEAFF
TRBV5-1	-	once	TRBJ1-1	TGCGCCAGCAGCTTGCAGGTCATGAACACTGAAGCTTTCTTT	CASSLQVMNTEAFF
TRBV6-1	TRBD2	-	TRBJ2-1	TGTGCCAGCAGTGGGGGAGGGCGGGGGACTACCTACAATGAGCAGTTCTTC	CASSGGGRGTTYNEQFF
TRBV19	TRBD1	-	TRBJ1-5	TGTGCCAGTAGGCCGGGACAGCGTATAAGTTTGAGCAATCAGCCCCAGCATTTT	CASRPGQRISLSNQPQHF
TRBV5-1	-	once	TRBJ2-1	TGCGCCAGCAGCTCCTCCGGGGATCCCGCCTACAATGAGCAGTTCTTC	CASSSSGDPAYNEQFF
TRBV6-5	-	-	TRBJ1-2	TGTGCCAGCAGCTACTATGGCTACACCTTC	CASSYYGYTF
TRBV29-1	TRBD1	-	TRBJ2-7	TGCAGCGTTTCCGGGACAGGGCCCCGCGAGCAGTACTTC	CSVSGTGPREQYF
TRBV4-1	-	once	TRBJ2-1	TGCGCCAGCAGCCAGAGGGTTGGGACACCTTACAATGAGCAGTTCTTC	CASSQRVGTPYNEQFF
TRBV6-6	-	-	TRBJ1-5	TGTGCCAGCACTCTAAACGGGGGTGAGAACAATCAGCCCCAGCATTTT	CASTLNGGENNQPQHF
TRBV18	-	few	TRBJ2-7	TGTGCCAGCTCGTTGCAGGGTTACGAGCAGTACTTC	CASSLQGYEQYF
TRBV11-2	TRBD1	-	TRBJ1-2	TGTGCCAGCACCTCGCCCCGGGACAGGCACTATGGCTACACCTTC	CASTSPRDRHYGYTF
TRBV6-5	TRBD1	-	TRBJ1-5	TGTGCCAGTCTTGGGACAGGGGGCAATCAGCCCCAGCATTTT	CASLGTGGNQPQHF
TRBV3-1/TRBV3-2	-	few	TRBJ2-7	TGTGCCAGCAGCCTAGGGGATCACTACGAGCAGTACTTC	CASSLGDHYEQYF
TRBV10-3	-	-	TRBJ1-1	TGTGCCATCAGTGTGGACAGCGGACAAAACACTGAAGCTTTCTTT	CAISVDSGQNTEAFF